This TCR beta chain emerged from a study of blood T cell repertoires in COVID-19 (dated by TCRdb to the early 2020s). Background for the entire study: Samples from collaborators originated in the United States, Italy and Spain and spanned both the acute and convalescent phases of COVID-19. The prospective study material was composed of cDNA or gDNA derived from T cells, B-cell-depleted T cells, or PBMCs. Deeply sampled blood TCRbeta repertoires from subjects exposed to, actively infected with, or recovered from COVID-19 were included in the dataset. The repertoires were released in a freely available public database meant as a resource for research on the immune response to SARS-CoV-2. Samples were obtained from the ongoing ImmuneRACE study (first 160 participants) and from over 1,000 subjects provided by 6 global collaborators. A de-identified subject ID, COVID-19 status, age in years and sex were almost always included in the sample metadata. Where available, HLA class I and class II types were taken from metadata supplied by the sample provider and were not determined by assay-based typing.

Each collaborating institution followed its own protocols to collect whole blood in K2EDTA tubes. For TCRbeta analysis, collaborators shipped samples in one of three forms: frozen whole blood, isolated PBMCs, or DNA extracted from either of those sample types. TCRbeta CDR3 regions were amplified from genomic DNA by means of the immunoSEQ Assay, a bias-controlled multiplex PCR. The original methods were these. Nucleated cell counts per sample were estimated from amplification of reference gene primers within the assay. Sequence reads were collapsed and filtered to measure the absolute abundance of every unique TCRbeta CDR3 rearrangement. For each sample, productive Simpson clonality was calculated as the square root of Simpson's diversity index across productive rearrangements. The source is immuneACCESS, and TCRdb retained only in-frame sequences with V and J called. Part of the clones is not carried over; for the studies checked, unresolved V genes explain less than half of this, and the remainder is unexplained. The D gene and trimming were derived from the DNA, and the V and J assignments and clone size from that table. For this sample the table gives under 200,000 clones, of which around 90% were detected only once. Of the sample, roughly 21% falls within the top ten clones.

Of note for this clone: Which antigen it targets is not known. Base qualities are not provided; no much larger clone lies one nucleotide away.

Broader findings and caveats from the paper: Clinical and demographic metadata were provided uncurated, with the amount varying by source and participant.

V gives up 6 bases and J gives up 4 bases, and the segment between their germline ends measures 18 bases. The CDR1 and CDR2 encoded by the germline V gene (reference sequence) are LNHDA and SQIVND. The CDR3 starts with the cysteine, ends with the phenylalanine, and has 15 residues. Of all the DNA, just the CDR3 is kept, 45 bases in frame from base 1. Sequencing was done on a sample of peripheral blood. Recombination connected TRBV19 to TRBJ1-2; 6 matching bases give a weak D call of TRBD1. The receptor comes from a man aged 60 to 75 with active or convalescent COVID-19. The CDR3 region reads CASRTKPGHLYGYTF. DNA sequence: TGTGCCAGTAGGACAAAACCGGGACACCTCTATGGCTACACCTTC.